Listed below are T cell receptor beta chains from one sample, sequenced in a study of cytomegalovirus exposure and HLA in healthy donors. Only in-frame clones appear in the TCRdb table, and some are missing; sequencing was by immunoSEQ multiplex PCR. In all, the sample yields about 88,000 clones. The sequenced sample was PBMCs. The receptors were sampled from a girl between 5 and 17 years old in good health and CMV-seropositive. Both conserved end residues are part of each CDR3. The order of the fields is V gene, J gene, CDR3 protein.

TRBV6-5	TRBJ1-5	CASSYARDQPQHF
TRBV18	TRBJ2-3	CASLQGGTDTQYF
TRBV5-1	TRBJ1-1	CASSSGSVTEAFF
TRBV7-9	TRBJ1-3	CASSSGTAGNTIYF
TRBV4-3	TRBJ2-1	CASSQAGSRRNNEQFF
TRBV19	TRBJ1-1	CASSISENTEAFF
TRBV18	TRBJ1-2	CASSLGQGGNYGYTF
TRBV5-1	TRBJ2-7	CASSLSVAGSSYEQYF
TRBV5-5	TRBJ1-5	CASSLGVNGYRQPQHF
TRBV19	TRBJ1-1	CASTTGNTEAFF
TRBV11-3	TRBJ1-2	CASSPLGNSGSSGGYTF
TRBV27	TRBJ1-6	CASSPWGQGNSPLHF
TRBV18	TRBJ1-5	CASSQTGGDQPQHF
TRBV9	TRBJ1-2	CASTQSGGRNYGYTF
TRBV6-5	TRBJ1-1	CASSYSGDLNTEAFF
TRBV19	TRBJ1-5	CASTQRSYNQPQHF
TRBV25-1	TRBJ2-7	CASSDRQGSYEQYF
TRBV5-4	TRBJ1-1	CASSRITDRGEAFF
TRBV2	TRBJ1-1	CASRPQRRDRGAFF
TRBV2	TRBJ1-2	CASSGVPLQENYGYTF
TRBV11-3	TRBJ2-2	CASSLTGGDTGELFF
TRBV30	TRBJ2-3	CAGSTVPLVADTQYF